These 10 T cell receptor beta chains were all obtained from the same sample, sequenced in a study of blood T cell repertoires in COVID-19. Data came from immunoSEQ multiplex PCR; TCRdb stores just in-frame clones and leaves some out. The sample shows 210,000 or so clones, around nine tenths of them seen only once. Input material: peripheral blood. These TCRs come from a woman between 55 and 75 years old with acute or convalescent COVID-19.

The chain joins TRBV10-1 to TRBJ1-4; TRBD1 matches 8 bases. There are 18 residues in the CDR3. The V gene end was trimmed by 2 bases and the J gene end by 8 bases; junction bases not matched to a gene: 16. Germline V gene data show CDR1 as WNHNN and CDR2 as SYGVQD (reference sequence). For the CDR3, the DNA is TGCGCCAGCAGTGAGAGCAGGGGGCCGAATGGCGGAAAGGAAAAACTGTTTTTT. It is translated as CASSESRGPNGGKEKLFF.

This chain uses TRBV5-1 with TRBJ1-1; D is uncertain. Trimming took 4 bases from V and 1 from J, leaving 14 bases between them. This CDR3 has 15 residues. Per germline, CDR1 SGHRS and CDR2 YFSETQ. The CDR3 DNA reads TGCGCCAGCAGCCTGATTGCGATCCAGAACACTGAAGCTTTCTTT. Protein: CASSLIAIQNTEAFF.

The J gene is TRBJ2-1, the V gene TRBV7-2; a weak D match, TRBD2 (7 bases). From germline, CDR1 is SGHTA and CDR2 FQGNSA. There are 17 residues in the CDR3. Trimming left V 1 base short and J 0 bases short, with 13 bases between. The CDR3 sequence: CASSLEGGRASYNEQFF. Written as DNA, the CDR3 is TGTGCCAGCAGCTTAGAGGGGGGGAGGGCCTCCTACAATGAGCAGTTCTTC.

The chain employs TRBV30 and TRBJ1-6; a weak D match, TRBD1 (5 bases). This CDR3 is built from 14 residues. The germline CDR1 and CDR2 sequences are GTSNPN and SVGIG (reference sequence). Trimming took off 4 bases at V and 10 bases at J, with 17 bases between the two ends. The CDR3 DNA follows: TGTGCCTGGAACCCTTCCAGACAGTCCTCACCCCTCCACTTT. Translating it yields CAWNPSRQSSPLHF.

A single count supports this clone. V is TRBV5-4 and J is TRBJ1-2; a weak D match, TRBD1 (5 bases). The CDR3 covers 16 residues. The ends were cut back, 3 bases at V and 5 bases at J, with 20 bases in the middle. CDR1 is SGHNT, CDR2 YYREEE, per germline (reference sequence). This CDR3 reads CASSSPNRIPSYGYTF. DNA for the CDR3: TGTGCCAGCAGCTCGCCGAACAGGATACCCTCGTATGGCTACACCTTC.

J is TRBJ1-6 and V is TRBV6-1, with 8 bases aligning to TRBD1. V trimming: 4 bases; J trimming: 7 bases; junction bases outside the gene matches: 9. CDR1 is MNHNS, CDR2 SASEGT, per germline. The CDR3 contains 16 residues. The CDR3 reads CASSVRLQGANSPLHF. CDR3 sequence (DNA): TGTGCCAGCAGTGTTCGGCTGCAGGGGGCAAATTCACCCCTCCACTTT.

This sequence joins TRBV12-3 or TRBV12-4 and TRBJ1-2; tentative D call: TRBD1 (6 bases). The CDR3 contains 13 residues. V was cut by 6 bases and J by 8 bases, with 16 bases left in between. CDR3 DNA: TGTGCCAGCAGCATCAACAGGGACGCAGGCTACACCTTC. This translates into CASSINRDAGYTF.

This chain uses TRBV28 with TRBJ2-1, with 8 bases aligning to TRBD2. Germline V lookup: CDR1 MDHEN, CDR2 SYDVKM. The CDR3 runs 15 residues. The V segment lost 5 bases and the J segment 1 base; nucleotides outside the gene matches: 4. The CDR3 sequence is CASSPGTRSYNEQFF. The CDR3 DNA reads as TGTGCCAGCAGTCCCGGGACTAGGTCCTACAATGAGCAGTTCTTC.

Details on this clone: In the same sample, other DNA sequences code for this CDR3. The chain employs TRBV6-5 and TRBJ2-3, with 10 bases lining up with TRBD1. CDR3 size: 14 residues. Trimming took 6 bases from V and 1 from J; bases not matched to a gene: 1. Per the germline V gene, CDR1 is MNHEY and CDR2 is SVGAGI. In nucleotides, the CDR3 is TGTGCCAGCAGAGACAGGGGGCGCACAGATACGCAGTATTTT. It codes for CASRDRGRTDTQYF.

The CDR3 reads CASSPAAAGAKLFF. The CDR3 bases are TGTGCCAGCAGTCCCGCGGCCGCAGGGGCAAAACTGTTTTTT. This sequence joins TRBV6-5 and TRBJ1-4, with a possible D match to TRBD1 (6 bases). The CDR3 loop spans 14 amino acids. CDR1 is MNHEY and CDR2 is SVGAGI in the germline V gene. Trimming removed 5 bases from V and 10 bases from J, with 17 bases in between.